This TCR beta chain was retrieved from a study of blood T cells in healthy people across ages. This clonotype was seen a handful of times. Trimming removed 2 bases from V and 2 bases from J, with 9 bases in between. Germline V lookup: CDR1 LGHDT, CDR2 YNNKEL (reference sequence). This CDR3 spans 14 amino acids. Samples had at least 7 million PBMCs isolated from them. A sample-barcoded 5' primer and a J-beta primer mix were used in a second PCR of about 6 to 12 cycles. From the 5' RACE reads, TCRdb called clonotypes with MiXCR, one entry per CDR3 protein. The sample shows some 750,000 distinct CDR3 sequences, approximately 21% of them seen only once.

This clonotype was obtained from a man aged 70 or older in good health. The V call is TRBV3-1, the J call TRBJ1-1, with D hard to call. Sequences were obtained from blood. The CDR3 DNA sequence: TGTGCCAGCAGCCAACCAGAGTTCAACACTGAAGCTTTCTTT. Encoded protein: CASSQPEFNTEAFF. The variable domain in full, completed from reference TRBV3-1 and TRBJ1-1, reads DTAVSQTPKYLVTQMGNDKSIKCEQNLGHDTMYWYKQDSKKFLKIMFSYNNKELIINETVPNRFSPKSPDKAHLNLHINSLELGDSAVYFCASSQPEFNTEAFFGQGTRLTVV.